The 28 T cell receptor beta chains reported below all come from one sample, sequenced in a study of cytomegalovirus exposure and HLA in healthy donors. PCR amplification relied on 60 Vbeta primers (plus 13 Jbeta primers). Only in-frame clones appear in the TCRdb table, and some are missing; sequencing was by immunoSEQ multiplex PCR. Of about 200,000 clones listed, 82% are singletons. Material for sequencing was PBMCs. The receptors derive from a woman between 35 and 50 years old in good health and CMV-seronegative.

The V and J genes are TRBV11-2 and TRBJ1-2; D is possibly TRBD1 (5 bases). The CDR3 is made up of 15 amino acids. V lost 5 bases to trimming and J lost 3 bases, with 16 bases between them. The germline V gene encodes CDR1 SGHAT and CDR2 FQNNGV. Written as DNA, the CDR3 is TGTGCCAGCAGCCCGGGGGGAGGGTTGGACTATGGCTACACCTTC. This codes for CASSPGGGLDYGYTF.

The chain links TRBV5-1 to TRBJ1-1; 9 nucleotides line up with TRBD1. CDR3 length: 14 amino acids. Trimming cost V 4 bases and J 8 bases; bases outside gene matches: 9. Germline values: CDR1 SGHRS, CDR2 YFSETQ. This CDR3 is CASSTGQGSAEAFF. CDR3 nucleotides: TGCGCCAGCAGCACGGGACAGGGTTCGGCGGAAGCTTTCTTT.

This sequence joins TRBV21-1 and TRBJ2-7; TRBD1, the table's D call, lacks a check against the DNA. TRBV21-1 is a pseudogene locus. The CDR3 has 21 amino acids. CDR3 in amino acids: CASSKDRLGQGTTLPTYEQYF. Here the CDR3 DNA reads TGTGCCAGCAGCAAAGATCGTCTCGGACAGGGGACGACTTTACCCACCTACGAGCAGTACTTC.

V gene TRBV2 combines with J gene TRBJ2-1; the D gene is possibly TRBD2 (6 bases). Between the trimmed V and J ends, which lost 6 bases and 6 bases, there was a span of 18 bases. Per germline, CDR1 SNHLY and CDR2 FYNNEI. The CDR3 sequence is 15 residues long. The CDR3 loop is CASRGEVPVGNEQFF. For the CDR3, the DNA is TGTGCCAGCAGGGGGGAGGTCCCTGTCGGCAATGAGCAGTTCTTC.

The J gene is TRBJ1-3, the V gene TRBV11-2, with 7 positions matching TRBD1. The length of the CDR3 is 16 residues. Looked up from germline, CDR1 is SGHAT and CDR2 is FQNNGV. Losses at the gene ends were 5 bases for V and 0 bases for J; bases not matched to a gene: 7. CDR3 nucleotides: TGTGCCAGCAGCCGACAGGGTGTAAACTCTGGAAACACCATATATTTT. It is translated as CASSRQGVNSGNTIYF. The full variable domain, in which reference TRBV11-2 and TRBJ1-3 provide the parts outside the CDR3, is EAGVAQSPRYKIIEKRQSVAFWCNPISGHATLYWYQQILGQGPKLLIQFQNNGVVDDSQLPKDRFSAERLKGVDSTLKIQPAKLEDSAVYLCASSRQGVNSGNTIYFGEGSWLTVV.

In its sample, this clone was seen once. The CDR3 spells CASSLSTGAYYEQYF. CDR3 sequence (DNA): TGTGCCAGCAGTTTATCGACGGGAGCTTACTACGAGCAGTACTTC. This chain connects TRBV27 to TRBJ2-5; possible D gene TRBD2, 6 bases. The last part of the DNA fits TRBJ2-7 better; the J call may be wrong. This CDR3 comprises 15 residues. Germline V gene sequence: CDR1 MNHEY, CDR2 SMNVEV (reference sequence).

This clone appeared once. The chain links TRBV7-2 to TRBJ2-7; perhaps TRBD1 as D (5 bases). Trimming removed 0 bases at V and 2 bases at J, with 5 bases between. The CDR3 is 13 amino acids. Germline values: CDR1 SGHTA, CDR2 FQGNSA. CDR3 DNA: TGTGCCAGCAGCTTAGCGACAGCCTACGAGCAGTACTTC. This encodes CASSLATAYEQYF.

The chain couples TRBV2 to TRBJ2-5; maybe TRBD1 (5 bases). This CDR3 comprises 12 residues. The V gene's germline CDR1 is SNHLY and CDR2 FYNNEI. Trimming removed 6 bases from V and 5 bases from J, with 10 bases in between. The CDR3 loop is CASRGLSETQYF. The CDR3 DNA is TGTGCCAGCAGGGGGCTAAGCGAGACCCAGTACTTC.

The chain uses TRBV25-1 and TRBJ1-4; D possibly corresponds to TRBD1 (6 bases). Looked up from germline, CDR1 is MGHDK and CDR2 is SYGVNS. V was pared by 0 bases and J by 7 bases, with 9 bases between. The CDR3 extends over 14 amino acids. In nucleotides, the CDR3 is TGTGCCAGCAGTGAATACAGGGGCGGTGAAAAACTGTTTTTT. Encoded protein: CASSEYRGGEKLFF.

This chain connects TRBV19 to TRBJ2-5; 9 bases line up with TRBD1. Germline V CDR1 and CDR2: LNHDA, SQIVND (reference sequence). J lost 5 bases, V lost 7 bases, and 17 bases had no gene match. This CDR3 comprises 17 residues. CDR3 loop: CASMEWGTGRMSETQYF. For the CDR3, the DNA is TGTGCCAGTATGGAATGGGGGACAGGGCGAATGAGCGAGACCCAGTACTTC.

The V and J genes are TRBV14 and TRBJ1-1; D is unresolved. Germline CDR1 and CDR2: SGHDN and FVKESK. This CDR3 is 15 amino acids long. Trimming removed 2 bases from V and 0 bases from J, with 10 bases in between. This CDR3 reads CASSQNLRVNTEAFF. In DNA, the CDR3 is TGTGCCAGCAGCCAAAATCTTCGGGTGAACACTGAAGCTTTCTTT.

CDR3 in DNA: TGTGCCAGTAGTATAGTCCTAGCGAGCTCCTACAATGAGCAGTTCTTC. This codes for CASSIVLASSYNEQFF. The genes are TRBV19 and TRBJ2-1; TRBD2 is a possible D gene (6 bases). Trimming removed 1 base from V and 0 bases from J, with 10 bases in between. Per the germline V gene, CDR1 is LNHDA and CDR2 is SQIVND (reference sequence). This CDR3 comprises 16 residues.

The genes are TRBV28 and TRBJ2-5, with TRBD1 matching 8 bases. The DNA end is a closer match to TRBJ2-7, so the J assignment may be wrong. CDR3 length equals 15 residues. CDR1 is MDHEN and CDR2 is SYDVKM in the germline V gene. In DNA, the CDR3 is TGTGCCAGCACCGATGGACAGGGCTACTTCTACGAGCAGTACTTC. Its translation: CASTDGQGYFYEQYF.

The chain uses TRBV2 and TRBJ2-7, with 10 bases matching TRBD2. Germline values: CDR1 SNHLY, CDR2 FYNNEI. The CDR3 totals 15 residues. The V and J ends lost 4 bases and 6 bases, in that order; junction bases with no gene match: 9. As DNA, the CDR3 is TGTGCCAGCAGTGCGGTGAGCGGGAGGGGGAGCGAGCAGTACTTC. Translating gives CASSAVSGRGSEQYF. Full variable domain (rest looked up from reference TRBV2 and TRBJ2-7): EPEVTQTPSHQVTQMGQEVILRCVPISNHLYFYWYRQILGQKVEFLVSFYNNEISEKSEIFDDQFSVERPDGSNFTLKIRSTKLEDSAMYFCASSAVSGRGSEQYFGPGTRLTVT.

This chain links TRBV7-8 with TRBJ2-7; D is ambiguous. Trimming left V 5 bases short and J 3 bases short, with 17 bases between. The CDR3 contains 15 residues. Germline assignment: CDR1 SGHVS and CDR2 FQNEAQ. CDR3 sequence: CASSPSPARYYEQYF. The CDR3 DNA is TGTGCCAGCAGCCCATCCCCAGCGCGATACTACGAGCAGTACTTC.

Comments on this clone: In the same sample, other DNA sequences code for this CDR3. This chain links TRBV5-1 with TRBJ2-7; 7 bases map to TRBD2. V shed 0 bases, J shed 2 bases, and the junction held 8 bases outside the gene matches. This CDR3 has 16 residues. The V gene's germline CDR1 is SGHRS and CDR2 YFSETQ. The CDR3 protein is CASSLVAAGSPYEQYF. The CDR3 DNA reads TGCGCCAGCAGCTTGGTAGCAGCGGGGTCTCCCTACGAGCAGTACTTC.

The genes are TRBV27 and TRBJ2-3; no clear D. The CDR3 length is 12 residues. Germline CDR1 is MNHEY and CDR2 is SMNVEV (reference sequence). Trimming took off 6 bases at V and 7 bases at J, with 11 bases between the two ends. The CDR3 here is CASRSTIYTQYF. The CDR3, as DNA: TGTGCCAGCAGGTCTACGATTTATACGCAGTATTTT.

The table lists this clone with a few counts. V is TRBV30 and J is TRBJ2-3; 10 bases are shared with TRBD2. CDR3 length: 12 residues. With V trimmed by 8 bases and J by 6 bases, 5 bases remained unmatched. Per germline, CDR1 GTSNPN and CDR2 SVGIG (reference sequence). The CDR3: CAQRGLADTQYF. CDR3 DNA sequence: TGTGCCCAACGGGGACTAGCGGATACGCAGTATTTT.

V and J are TRBV6-1 and TRBJ2-1; 9 positions match TRBD1. There are 17 residues in the CDR3. The germline gives CDR1 MNHNS, CDR2 SASEGT. The V and J ends lost 4 bases and 4 bases, in that order; junction bases with no gene match: 11. The chain's CDR3 is CASSANAGTGIYNEQFF. Written as DNA, the CDR3 is TGTGCCAGCAGTGCAAATGCCGGGACAGGGATATACAATGAGCAGTTCTTC.

This clone was picked up a small number of times. The rearrangement links TRBV7-6 to TRBJ2-2; the match to TRBD1 covers 7 bases. The germline V gene has CDR1 SGHVS and CDR2 FNYEAQ. J was trimmed by 2 bases and V by 3 bases; bases with no gene match: 3. The CDR3 has 15 residues. DNA for the CDR3: TGTGCCAGCAGCTTTAGACAGGGTAACACCGGGGAGCTGTTTTTT. This encodes CASSFRQGNTGELFF.

Only one count was recorded for this clone. This chain links TRBV5-1 with TRBJ2-7; 7 nucleotides match TRBD1. Germline loops: CDR1 SGHRS, CDR2 YFSETQ. The junction had 7 bases not matched to a gene; V was cut back by 1 base and J by 3 bases. The CDR3 consists of 15 residues. The CDR3 coding sequence is TGCGCCAGCAGCTTGAACAGGGGTCCGATCTACGAGCAGTACTTC. Translating it yields CASSLNRGPIYEQYF. Full variable domain (outside the CDR3, taken from reference TRBV5-1 and TRBJ2-7): KAGVTQTPRYLIKTRGQQVTLSCSPISGHRSVSWYQQTPGQGLQFLFEYFSETQRNKGNFPGRFSGRQFSNSRSEMNVSTLELGDSALYLCASSLNRGPIYEQYFGPGTRLTVT.

J is TRBJ1-5 and V is TRBV25-1; D is unclear. The CDR3 consists of 13 residues. V was clipped by 8 bases and J by 0 bases, with 8 bases between them. Germline assignment: CDR1 MGHDK and CDR2 SYGVNS. The CDR3 DNA reads as TGTGCCAGCGGAGAACATAGCAATCAGCCCCAGCATTTT. It codes for CASGEHSNQPQHF.

A few counts support this clone. The sample has other DNA sequences that encode this CDR3 too. V and J are TRBV7-9 and TRBJ1-2; the D gene is possibly TRBD1 (5 bases). CDR1 and CDR2 (germline): SEHNR, FQNEAQ (reference sequence). Trimming took off 1 base at V and 7 bases at J, with 7 bases between the two ends. This CDR3 comprises 12 residues. The CDR3 nucleotides are TGTGCCAGCAGCTTAGGTACAGGTGGCTACACCTTC. It translates to CASSLGTGGYTF.

V gene TRBV7-9 combines with J gene TRBJ1-4, with D maybe TRBD1 (6 bases). The germline V gene encodes CDR1 SEHNR and CDR2 FQNEAQ (reference sequence). This CDR3 has 16 residues. V was shortened by 5 bases and J by 7 bases, with 20 bases between the two germline ends. The CDR3 spells CASSLSMTGGGEKLFF. The CDR3 bases are TGTGCCAGCAGCCTATCCATGACAGGCGGTGGTGAAAAACTGTTTTTT. Using reference TRBV7-9 and TRBJ1-4 for the parts outside the CDR3, the full variable domain is DTGVSQNPRHKITKRGQNVTFRCDPISEHNRLYWYRQTLGQGPEFLTYFQNEAQLEKSRLLSDRFSAERPKGSFSTLEIQRTEQGDSAMYLCASSLSMTGGGEKLFFGSGTQLSVL.

The chain combines TRBV2 with TRBJ2-7, with D tentatively TRBD1 (6 bases). The CDR3 has 17 residues. V was pared by 5 bases and J by 2 bases, with 22 bases between. Germline V gene sequence: CDR1 SNHLY, CDR2 FYNNEI. The CDR3 region has the DNA TGTGCCAGCAGTCTTAAAACCGGGACAAGAAGCCCCTACGAGCAGTACTTC. As protein: CASSLKTGTRSPYEQYF.

The J gene is TRBJ2-7, the V gene TRBV4-1; 9 bases map to TRBD1. The germline V gene has CDR1 MGHRA and CDR2 YSYEKL. Unmatched junction bases numbered 2, after V lost 2 bases and J lost 0 bases. The CDR3 runs to 15 residues. The CDR3 loop reads CASSQWGQGSYEQYF. The CDR3 bases are TGCGCCAGCAGCCAATGGGGACAGGGCTCCTACGAGCAGTACTTC.

A remark on this clone: At one end, the junction sequence differs from germline, possibly due to a read error. The chain joins TRBV27 to TRBJ1-2, with 9 bases that match TRBD1. The CDR3 has 16 amino acids. Germline V gene data show CDR1 as MNHEY and CDR2 as SMNVEV (reference sequence). In DNA form, the CDR3 reads TGTGCCAGCGGTTTAGGGGGACAGGGTTTTAACTATGGCTACACCTTC. It translates to CASGLGGQGFNYGYTF.

The J gene is TRBJ2-2, the V gene TRBV11-2, with 10 bases matching TRBD1. This CDR3 has 15 residues. Germline loops: CDR1 SGHAT, CDR2 FQNNGV. Trimming at V came to 4 bases and at J to 5 bases, leaving 4 bases not matched to a gene. The DNA for the CDR3 is TGTGCCAGCAGCTGGACAGGGGGAAGGACCGGGGAGCTGTTTTTT. Translated: CASSWTGGRTGELFF.